This TCR beta chain was recovered during a study of blood T cell repertoires in COVID-19. Study-level background: Nucleic acid was either cDNA or gDNA, and it came from T cells, B-cell-depleted T cells, or PBMCs.

The CDR3 has 15 amino acids. Germline V gives CDR1 MNHEY, CDR2 SVGEGT. V was clipped by 5 bases and J by 2 bases; unmatched bases: 9. In the original analysis: Reference gene primer amplification gave estimated nucleated cell counts. The repertoire was sequenced with immunoSEQ multiplex PCR; TCRdb's copy has only in-frame clones and lacks some. V and J calls and clone size are those listed in that table; D and trimming were worked out from the DNA. Counted here are some 240,000 clones, around 85% occurring once; the ten biggest clones make up more than 2%. The Seattle patients joined while their infection was active and were tracked longitudinally afterward.

The TCR comes from a woman in her seventies with COVID-19, enrolled during active disease. Source material: peripheral blood. V is TRBV6-2 or TRBV6-3 and J is TRBJ2-7, with 7 bases aligning to TRBD1. CDR3 bases: TGTGCCAGCAGTGACGGGACAGTGGGACCCTACGAGCAGTACTTC. Translation gives CASSDGTVGPYEQYF.